The 22 T cell receptor beta chains given below trace back to one sample, sequenced in a study of blood T cell repertoires in COVID-19. Generated by immunoSEQ multiplex PCR, the TCRdb table keeps only in-frame clones and is missing some. The sample consists of around 450,000 clones, 75% to 90% of them appearing once. The material sequenced was peripheral blood. The source is a woman between 25 and 40 years old with acute or convalescent COVID-19.

V and J are TRBV11-2 and TRBJ2-3; maybe TRBD1 (5 bases). V was clipped by 1 base and J by 0 bases, with 11 bases between them. The CDR3 contains 16 residues. CDR1 and CDR2 (germline): SGHAT, FQNNGV. DNA for the CDR3: TGTGCCAGCAGCTTAGTTTCAGGGTATAGCACAGATACGCAGTATTTT. It specifies CASSLVSGYSTDTQYF.

The chain employs TRBV5-6 and TRBJ2-7; 8 nucleotides line up with TRBD1. Unmatched junction bases numbered 6, after V lost 1 base and J lost 3 bases. Germline V gives CDR1 SGHDT, CDR2 YYEEEE. The CDR3 is made up of 15 amino acids. The CDR3: CASSLTGQAVYEQYF. The CDR3 DNA is TGTGCCAGCAGCTTGACGGGACAGGCAGTCTACGAGCAGTACTTC.

The J gene is TRBJ2-3, the V gene TRBV28; TRBD2 agrees at 11 bases. The germline V gene encodes CDR1 MDHEN and CDR2 SYDVKM. This CDR3 spans 17 amino acids. Trimming at V came to 7 bases and at J to 0 bases, leaving 9 bases not matched to a gene. The CDR3 is CASTQGGTSGSTDTQYF. The CDR3 coding sequence is TGTGCCAGCACCCAAGGAGGGACTAGCGGTAGCACAGATACGCAGTATTTT.

The chain uses TRBV19 and TRBJ1-1, with TRBD1 matching over 7 bases. Germline CDR1 reads LNHDA; CDR2 reads SQIVND (reference sequence). CDR3 length: 14 residues. Losses at the gene ends were 5 bases for V and 6 bases for J; bases not matched to a gene: 9. This chain's CDR3 is CASSRRQGSPEAFF. For the CDR3, the DNA is TGTGCCAGTAGTCGACGACAGGGTTCGCCTGAAGCTTTCTTT.

The rearrangement uses TRBV11-3 and TRBJ2-6, with 9 bases fitting TRBD1. J was trimmed by 1 base and V by 5 bases; bases with no gene match: 6. CDR3 size: 17 residues. Germline CDR1 and CDR2: SGHNT and YENEEA. The CDR3, as DNA: TGTGCCAGCAGCGCGGCCGGGACAGGGTCTGGGGCCAACGTCCTGACTTTC. Translating it yields CASSAAGTGSGANVLTF.

V and J are TRBV7-3 and TRBJ2-1; 14 positions agree with TRBD2. V dropped 3 bases and J dropped 10; count of bases not matched to a gene: 11. Germline CDR1 reads SGHTA; CDR2 reads FQGTGA. The CDR3 is 17 amino acids. Here the CDR3 reads CASSFSRPGTSGGEQFF. The CDR3 DNA reads as TGTGCCAGCAGCTTCTCTCGACCAGGGACTAGCGGGGGAGAGCAGTTCTTC.

This clone is a singleton in its sample. The CDR3 DNA sequence: TGCGCCAGCAAGGAGGTAGCGGGGACAGATACGCAGTATTTT. This codes for CASKEVAGTDTQYF. The V gene is TRBV5-1, the J gene TRBJ2-3; 8 nucleotides align to TRBD2. V shed 6 bases and J 3 bases; nucleotides not matched to a gene: 6. The germline gives CDR1 SGHRS, CDR2 YFSETQ. The CDR3 consists of 14 residues.

V gene TRBV5-1 combines with J gene TRBJ1-2; tentative D call: TRBD1 (6 bases). Looked up from germline, CDR1 is SGHRS and CDR2 is YFSETQ. The ends were cut back, 4 bases at V and 7 bases at J, with 20 bases in the middle. The CDR3 extends over 15 amino acids. The DNA for the CDR3 is TGCGCCAGCAGCCCCAACCGGGACACCGGTTCTGGCTACACCTTC. This codes for CASSPNRDTGSGYTF.

V and J are TRBV18 and TRBJ2-4; D perhaps matches TRBD1 (6 bases). Germline CDR1 is KGHSH and CDR2 is LQKENI. This CDR3 has 15 amino acids. Deletions cut 4 bases from V and 3 bases from J, with 13 bases between. CDR3 sequence reads: CASSRGQGGKNIQYF. CDR3 nucleotides: TGTGCCAGCTCACGGGGGCAGGGTGGCAAAAACATTCAGTACTTC.

J is TRBJ1-6 and V is TRBV7-2; 7 nucleotides line up with TRBD1. There are 15 residues in the CDR3. With V trimmed by 2 bases and J by 6 bases, 4 bases remained unmatched. Germline-derived CDR1 and CDR2 are SGHTA and FQGNSA. This CDR3 is CASSLHRGPNSPLHF. CDR3 DNA: TGTGCCAGCAGCTTACACAGGGGCCCTAATTCACCCCTCCACTTT.

The chain recombines TRBV5-4 with TRBJ1-6, with 10 bases fitting TRBD1. The CDR3 loop spans 15 amino acids. The germline V gene encodes CDR1 SGHNT and CDR2 YYREEE (reference sequence). After removal of 4 bases from V and 8 bases from J, the junction contained 6 bases not matched to a gene. The CDR3 loop is CASSHRQGAHSPLHF. The CDR3 DNA reads TGTGCCAGCAGCCACAGACAGGGGGCCCATTCACCCCTCCACTTT. The complete variable domain, with remaining parts taken from reference TRBV5-4 and TRBJ1-6, reads ETGVTQSPTHLIKTRGQQVTLRCSSQSGHNTVSWYQQALGQGPQFIFQYYREEENGRGNFPPRFSGLQFPNYSSELNVNALELDDSALYLCASSHRQGAHSPLHFGNGTRLTVT.

J is TRBJ2-1 and V is TRBV10-3; a weak D match, TRBD1 (6 bases). This CDR3 is 13 amino acids long. Trimming shortened V by 8 bases and J by 4 bases, and 12 bases separated the two germline ends. Germline V lookup: CDR1 ENHRY, CDR2 SYGVKD. This CDR3 is CAILAGDYNEQFF. CDR3 nucleotides: TGTGCCATCTTGGCAGGGGATTACAATGAGCAGTTCTTC.

J is TRBJ2-7 and V is TRBV2; 7 bases fit TRBD2. This CDR3 has 14 residues. Looked up from germline, CDR1 is SNHLY and CDR2 is FYNNEI. J gave up 0 bases and V 9 bases, and 8 bases lay outside the gene matches. This CDR3 reads CASIWTSPSYEQYF. The CDR3 nucleotides are TGTGCCAGTATTTGGACTAGTCCCTCCTACGAGCAGTACTTC.

The rearrangement joins TRBV30 to TRBJ1-3; D is uncertain. CDR3 size: 14 residues. With 0 bases removed from V and 0 bases from J, the gap between germline ends came to 6 bases. Germline V lookup: CDR1 GTSNPN, CDR2 SVGIG (reference sequence). CDR3: CAWSVGSSGNTIYF. The CDR3 DNA reads as TGTGCCTGGAGTGTTGGGAGCTCTGGAAACACCATATATTTT.

V gene TRBV19 combines with J gene TRBJ1-2; D gene uncertain. The CDR3 contains 15 residues. From germline, CDR1 is LNHDA and CDR2 SQIVND (reference sequence). Trimming removed 6 bases from V and 0 bases from J, with 14 bases in between. The CDR3 bases are TGTGCCAGTAGGAGCCGAGGCAGTACTAACTATGGCTACACCTTC. Its protein is CASRSRGSTNYGYTF.

This clone appeared once. This sequence joins TRBV6-5 and TRBJ2-1; 7 bases align to TRBD1. Looked up from germline, CDR1 is MNHEY and CDR2 is SVGAGI. Trimming cost V 0 bases and J 3 bases; bases outside gene matches: 2. The CDR3 has 15 residues. The CDR3 here is CASSYSRGIYNEQFF. The CDR3 nucleotides read TGTGCCAGCAGTTACTCCAGGGGGATCTACAATGAGCAGTTCTTC.

The chain uses TRBV3-1 (or the pseudogene TRBV3-2) and TRBJ2-7; 9 nucleotides line up with TRBD1. The germline gives CDR1 LGHDT, CDR2 YNNKEL (reference sequence). Germline trimming cut 5 bases from V and 3 bases from J; bases unmatched to any gene: 8. The CDR3 spans 15 residues. The CDR3 DNA sequence: TGTGCCAGCAGCAAATACCCGGGACAGGGCTACGAGCAGTACTTC. The encoded protein is CASSKYPGQGYEQYF.

The chain recombines TRBV5-1 with TRBJ2-5; 8 nucleotides line up with TRBD1. This CDR3 has 15 residues. J gave up 3 bases and V 3 bases, and 7 bases lay outside the gene matches. The germline gives CDR1 SGHRS, CDR2 YFSETQ. For the CDR3, the DNA is TGCGCCAGCAGCTATGTAACAGGGGGTGAAGAGACCCAGTACTTC. It codes for CASSYVTGGEETQYF.

The chain combines TRBV11-2 with TRBJ2-2; the D gene is possibly TRBD1 (6 bases). The ends were cut back, 4 bases at V and 1 base at J, with 10 bases in the middle. The CDR3 covers 15 residues. The germline V gene has CDR1 SGHAT and CDR2 FQNNGV. CDR3 loop: CASSWTAGNTGELFF. The CDR3 region has the DNA TGTGCCAGCAGCTGGACAGCCGGGAACACCGGGGAGCTGTTTTTT.

The chain uses TRBV2 and TRBJ2-7, with a possible D match to TRBD1 (6 bases). Between the trimmed V and J ends, which lost 6 bases and 2 bases, there was a span of 14 bases. This CDR3 has 14 residues. Germline CDR1 and CDR2: SNHLY and FYNNEI. The CDR3 coding sequence is TGTGCCAGCAGACCCCGGGACAAAACCTACGAGCAGTACTTC. Translated: CASRPRDKTYEQYF.

The J gene is TRBJ1-6, the V gene TRBV6-2 or TRBV6-3; 8 bases match TRBD1. The germline CDR1 and CDR2 sequences are MNHEY and SVGEGT. The V and J ends lost 6 bases and 0 bases, in that order; junction bases with no gene match: 10. The CDR3 runs 18 residues. CDR3 residues: CASSPTGGLRSYNSPLHF. CDR3 coding DNA: TGTGCCAGCAGCCCCACAGGGGGGTTACGCTCCTATAATTCACCCCTCCACTTT.

This clone is a singleton in its sample. The chain has TRBV30 and TRBJ1-2; 9 nucleotides align to TRBD1. The V segment lost 0 bases and the J segment 5 bases; nucleotides outside the gene matches: 4. This CDR3 has 14 residues. Germline CDR1 is GTSNPN and CDR2 is SVGIG (reference sequence). The CDR3 nucleotides are TGTGCCTGGAGTGTACTCGGGACAGGGTATGGCTACACCTTC. Translating gives CAWSVLGTGYGYTF.